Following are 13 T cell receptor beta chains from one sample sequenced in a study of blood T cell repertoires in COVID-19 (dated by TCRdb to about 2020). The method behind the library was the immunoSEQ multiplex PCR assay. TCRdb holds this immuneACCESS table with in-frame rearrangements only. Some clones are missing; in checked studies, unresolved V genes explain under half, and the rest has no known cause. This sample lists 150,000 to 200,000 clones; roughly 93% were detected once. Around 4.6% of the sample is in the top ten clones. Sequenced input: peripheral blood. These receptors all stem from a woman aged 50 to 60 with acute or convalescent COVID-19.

This CDR3 is CASSPEPTGAVHGYTF. Here the CDR3 DNA reads TGTGCCAGCAGCCCCGAACCGACAGGGGCCGTACATGGCTACACCTTC. This chain links TRBV7-6 with TRBJ1-2; TRBD1 matches 8 bases. This CDR3 spans 16 amino acids. With V trimmed by 5 bases and J by 6 bases, 14 bases remained unmatched. CDR1 is SGHVS and CDR2 is FNYEAQ in the germline V gene.

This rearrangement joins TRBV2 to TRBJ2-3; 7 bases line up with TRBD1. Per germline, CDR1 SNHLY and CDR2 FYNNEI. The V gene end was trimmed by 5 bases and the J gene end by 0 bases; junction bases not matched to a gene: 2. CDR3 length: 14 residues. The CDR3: CASSWDRSTDTQYF. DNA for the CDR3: TGTGCCAGCAGTTGGGACAGAAGCACAGATACGCAGTATTTT.

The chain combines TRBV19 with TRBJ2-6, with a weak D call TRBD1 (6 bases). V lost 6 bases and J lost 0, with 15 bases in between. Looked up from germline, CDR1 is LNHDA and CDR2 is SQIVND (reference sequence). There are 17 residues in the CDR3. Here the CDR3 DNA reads TGTGCCAGTAGCACCCGACAGGTCTACTCTGGGGCCAACGTCCTGACTTTC. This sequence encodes CASSTRQVYSGANVLTF.

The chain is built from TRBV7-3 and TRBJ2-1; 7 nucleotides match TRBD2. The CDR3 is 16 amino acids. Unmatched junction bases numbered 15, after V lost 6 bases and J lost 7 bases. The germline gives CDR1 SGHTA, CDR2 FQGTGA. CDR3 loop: CASSPARDPGRNEQFF. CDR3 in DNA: TGTGCCAGCAGTCCAGCCCGGGACCCCGGGAGGAATGAGCAGTTCTTC.

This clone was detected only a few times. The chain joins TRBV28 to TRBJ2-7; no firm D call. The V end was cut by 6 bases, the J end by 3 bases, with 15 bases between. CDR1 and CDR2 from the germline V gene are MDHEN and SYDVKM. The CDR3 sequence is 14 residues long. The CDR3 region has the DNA TGTGCCAGCAGAAGTCTCTCCTCGGGCTACGAGCAGTACTTC. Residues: CASRSLSSGYEQYF.

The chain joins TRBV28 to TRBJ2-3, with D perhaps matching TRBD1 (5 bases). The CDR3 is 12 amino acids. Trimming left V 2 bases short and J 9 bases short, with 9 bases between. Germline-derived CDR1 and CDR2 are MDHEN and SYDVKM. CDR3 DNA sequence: TGTGCCAGCAGTTTAAGGTACAGGACGCAGTATTTT. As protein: CASSLRYRTQYF.

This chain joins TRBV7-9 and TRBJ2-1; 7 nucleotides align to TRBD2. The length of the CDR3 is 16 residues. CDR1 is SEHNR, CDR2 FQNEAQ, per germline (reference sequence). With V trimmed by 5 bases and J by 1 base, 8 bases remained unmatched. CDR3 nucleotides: TGTGCCAGCAGCCCCGAGACTAGCCCTTCCTACAATGAGCAGTTCTTC. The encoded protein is CASSPETSPSYNEQFF.

For the CDR3, the DNA is TGCGCCAGCAGCCGGCGACAGGTTTCCTACGAGCAGTACTTC. Protein product: CASSRRQVSYEQYF. The chain joins TRBV4-1 to TRBJ2-7; tentative D call: TRBD1 (6 bases). Trimming removed 4 bases from V and 1 base from J, with 11 bases in between. Germline assignment: CDR1 MGHRA and CDR2 YSYEKL. The CDR3 has 14 amino acids.

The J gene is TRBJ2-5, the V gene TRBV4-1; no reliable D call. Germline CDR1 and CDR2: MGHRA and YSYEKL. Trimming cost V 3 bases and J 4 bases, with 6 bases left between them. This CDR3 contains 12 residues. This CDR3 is CASSHPSETQYF. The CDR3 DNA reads TGCGCCAGCAGCCACCCTTCAGAGACCCAGTACTTC.

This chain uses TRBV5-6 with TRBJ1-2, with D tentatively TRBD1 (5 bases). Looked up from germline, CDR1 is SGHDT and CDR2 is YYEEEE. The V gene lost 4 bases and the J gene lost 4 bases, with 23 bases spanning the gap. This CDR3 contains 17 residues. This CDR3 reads CASSQGSGQLLLYGYTF. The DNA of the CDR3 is TGTGCCAGCAGCCAGGGTTCAGGACAACTTCTTCTCTATGGCTACACCTTC.

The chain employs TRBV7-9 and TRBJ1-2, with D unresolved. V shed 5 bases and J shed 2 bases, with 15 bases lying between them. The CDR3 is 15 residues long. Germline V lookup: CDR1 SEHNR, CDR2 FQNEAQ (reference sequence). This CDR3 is CASSQEGSSNYGYTF. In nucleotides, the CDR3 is TGTGCCAGCAGCCAGGAGGGTTCCAGCAACTATGGCTACACCTTC.

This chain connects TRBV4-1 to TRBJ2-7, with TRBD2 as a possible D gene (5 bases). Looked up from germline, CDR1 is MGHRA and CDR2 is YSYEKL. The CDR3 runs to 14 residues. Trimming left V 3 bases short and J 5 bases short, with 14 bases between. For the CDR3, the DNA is TGCGCCAGCAGCCACGCAACGGGAAGGAACGAGCAGTACTTC. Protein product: CASSHATGRNEQYF.

For the CDR3, the DNA is TGTGCCAGCAGTTATCCGGGGTCTGTAACAGATACGCAGTATTTT. Its protein is CASSYPGSVTDTQYF. The chain employs TRBV6-2 or TRBV6-3 and TRBJ2-3, with TRBD2 as a possible D gene (5 bases). This CDR3 is built from 15 residues. The V end was cut by 3 bases, the J end by 3 bases, with 13 bases between. The germline gives CDR1 MNHEY, CDR2 SVGEGT.